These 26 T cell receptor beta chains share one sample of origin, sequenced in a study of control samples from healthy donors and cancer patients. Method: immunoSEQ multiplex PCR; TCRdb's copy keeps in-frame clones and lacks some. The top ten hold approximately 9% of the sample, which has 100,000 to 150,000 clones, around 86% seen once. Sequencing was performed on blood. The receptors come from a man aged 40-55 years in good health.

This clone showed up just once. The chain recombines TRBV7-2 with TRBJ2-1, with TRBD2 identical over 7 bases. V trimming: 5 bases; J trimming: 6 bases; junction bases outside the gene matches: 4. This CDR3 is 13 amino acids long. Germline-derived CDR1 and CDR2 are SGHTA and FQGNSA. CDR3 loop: CASSQTSINEQFF. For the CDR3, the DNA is TGTGCCAGCAGCCAGACTAGCATCAATGAGCAGTTCTTC.

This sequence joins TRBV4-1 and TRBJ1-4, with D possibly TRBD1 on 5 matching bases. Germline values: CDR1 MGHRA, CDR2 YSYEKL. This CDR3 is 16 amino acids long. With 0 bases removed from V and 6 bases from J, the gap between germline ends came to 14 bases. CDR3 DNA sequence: TGCGCCAGCAGCCAAGAGATCGGGGGGATATATGAAAAACTGTTTTTT. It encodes CASSQEIGGIYEKLFF.

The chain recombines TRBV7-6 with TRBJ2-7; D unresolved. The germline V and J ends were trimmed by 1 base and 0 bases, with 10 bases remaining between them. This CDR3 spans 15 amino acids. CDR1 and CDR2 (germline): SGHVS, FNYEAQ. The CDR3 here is CASSLDLGHSYEQYF. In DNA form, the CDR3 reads TGTGCCAGCAGCTTAGATTTGGGTCACTCCTACGAGCAGTACTTC.

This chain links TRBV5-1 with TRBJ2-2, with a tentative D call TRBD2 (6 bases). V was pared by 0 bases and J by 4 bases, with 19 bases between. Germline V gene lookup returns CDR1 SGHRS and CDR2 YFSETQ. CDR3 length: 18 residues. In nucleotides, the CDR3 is TGCGCCAGCAGCTTGGTTCGTCTCAGGGAGGACGGCACCGGGGAGCTGTTTTTT. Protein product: CASSLVRLREDGTGELFF.

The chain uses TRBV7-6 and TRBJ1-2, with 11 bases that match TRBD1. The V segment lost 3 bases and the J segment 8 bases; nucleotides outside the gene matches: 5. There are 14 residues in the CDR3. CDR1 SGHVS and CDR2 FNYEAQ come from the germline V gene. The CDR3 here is CASSFRTGGGGYTF. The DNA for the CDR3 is TGTGCCAGCAGCTTCCGGACAGGGGGCGGAGGCTACACCTTC.

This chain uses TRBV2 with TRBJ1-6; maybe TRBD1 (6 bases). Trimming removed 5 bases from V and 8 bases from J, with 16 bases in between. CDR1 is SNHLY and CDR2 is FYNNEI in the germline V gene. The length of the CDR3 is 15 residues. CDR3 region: CASSQVQGGHSPLHF. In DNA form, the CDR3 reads TGTGCCAGCAGTCAGGTACAGGGAGGTCATTCACCCCTCCACTTT.

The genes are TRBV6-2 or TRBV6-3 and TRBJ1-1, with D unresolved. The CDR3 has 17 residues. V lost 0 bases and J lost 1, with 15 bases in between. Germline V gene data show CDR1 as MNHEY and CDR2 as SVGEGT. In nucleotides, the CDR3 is TGTGCCAGCAGTTACTCCCTTCGTGAGGGAGGGAACACTGAAGCTTTCTTT. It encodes CASSYSLREGGNTEAFF.

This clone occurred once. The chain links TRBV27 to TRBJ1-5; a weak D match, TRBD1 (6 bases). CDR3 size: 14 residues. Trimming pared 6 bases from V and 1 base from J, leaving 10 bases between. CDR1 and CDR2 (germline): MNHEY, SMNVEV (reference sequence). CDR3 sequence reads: CASRGGRSNQPQHF. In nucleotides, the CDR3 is TGTGCCAGCAGGGGGGGGCGGAGCAATCAGCCCCAGCATTTT.

CDR3 sequence reads: CASSPTGLGLAGNLYNEQFF. DNA for the CDR3: TGTGCCAGCAGCCCTACCGGTTTGGGACTAGCGGGGAATCTATACAATGAGCAGTTCTTC. The chain joins TRBV3-1 (or the pseudogene TRBV3-2) to TRBJ2-1; 13 nucleotides match TRBD2. Germline-derived CDR1 and CDR2 are LGHDT and YNNKEL (reference sequence). V was pared by 4 bases and J by 4 bases, with 16 bases of the junction left unmatched. The length of the CDR3 is 20 residues.

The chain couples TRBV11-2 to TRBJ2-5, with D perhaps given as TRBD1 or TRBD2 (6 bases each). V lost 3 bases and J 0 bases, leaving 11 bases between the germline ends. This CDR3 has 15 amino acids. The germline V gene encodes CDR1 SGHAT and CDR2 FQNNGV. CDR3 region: CASSFARGHQETQYF. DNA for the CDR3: TGTGCCAGCAGCTTCGCCCGGGGGCACCAAGAGACCCAGTACTTC.

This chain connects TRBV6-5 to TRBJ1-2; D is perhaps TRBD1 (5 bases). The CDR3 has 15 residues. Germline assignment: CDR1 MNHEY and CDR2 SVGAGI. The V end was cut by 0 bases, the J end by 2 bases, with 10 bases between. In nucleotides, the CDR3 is TGTGCCAGCAGTTACTCGACGGGACCAAACTATGGCTACACCTTC. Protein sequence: CASSYSTGPNYGYTF.

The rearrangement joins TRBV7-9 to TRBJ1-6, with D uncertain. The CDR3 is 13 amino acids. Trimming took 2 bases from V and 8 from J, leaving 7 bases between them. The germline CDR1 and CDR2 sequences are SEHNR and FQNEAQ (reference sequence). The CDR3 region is CASSLHSDSPLHF. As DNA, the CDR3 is TGTGCCAGCAGCTTACATTCAGATTCACCCCTCCACTTT.

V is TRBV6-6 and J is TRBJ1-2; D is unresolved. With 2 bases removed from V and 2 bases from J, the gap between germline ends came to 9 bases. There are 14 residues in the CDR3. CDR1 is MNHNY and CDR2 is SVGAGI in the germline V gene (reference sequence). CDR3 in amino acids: CASSYVQANYGYTF. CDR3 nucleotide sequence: TGTGCCAGCAGTTACGTTCAGGCCAACTATGGCTACACCTTC.

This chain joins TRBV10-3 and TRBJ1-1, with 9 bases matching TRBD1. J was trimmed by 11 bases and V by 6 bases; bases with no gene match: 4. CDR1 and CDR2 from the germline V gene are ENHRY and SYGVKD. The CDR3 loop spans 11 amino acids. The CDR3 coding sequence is TGTGCCATCAGGGGACAGGGAGAGGCTTTCTTT. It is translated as CAIRGQGEAFF.

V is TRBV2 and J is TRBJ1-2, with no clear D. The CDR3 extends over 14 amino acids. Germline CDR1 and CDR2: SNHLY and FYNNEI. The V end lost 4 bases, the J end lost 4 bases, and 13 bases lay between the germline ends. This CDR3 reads CASSVSPISYGYTF. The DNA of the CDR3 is TGTGCCAGCAGTGTGTCACCTATATCCTATGGCTACACCTTC.

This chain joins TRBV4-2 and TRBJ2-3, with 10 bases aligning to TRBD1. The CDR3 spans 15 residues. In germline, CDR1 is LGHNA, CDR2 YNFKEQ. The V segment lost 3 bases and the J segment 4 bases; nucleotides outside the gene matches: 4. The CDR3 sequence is CASSQGQGPPDTQYF. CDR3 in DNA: TGTGCCAGCAGCCAGGGACAGGGGCCCCCAGATACGCAGTATTTT.

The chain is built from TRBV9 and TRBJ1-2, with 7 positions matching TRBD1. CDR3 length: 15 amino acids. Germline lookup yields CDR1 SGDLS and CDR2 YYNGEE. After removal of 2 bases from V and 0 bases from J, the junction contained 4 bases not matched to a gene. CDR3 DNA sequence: TGTGCCAGCAGCGTGGGAGGGGGCACTAACTATGGCTACACCTTC. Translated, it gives CASSVGGGTNYGYTF.

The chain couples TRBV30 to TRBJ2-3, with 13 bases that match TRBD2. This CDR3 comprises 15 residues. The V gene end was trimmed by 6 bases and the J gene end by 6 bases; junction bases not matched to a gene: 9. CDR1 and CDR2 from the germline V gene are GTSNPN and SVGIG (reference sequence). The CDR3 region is CACGLAGARSDTQYF. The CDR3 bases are TGTGCCTGCGGACTAGCGGGGGCCCGAAGTGATACGCAGTATTTT.

The CDR3 protein is CASSGSGHMYQETQYF. CDR3 bases: TGTGCCAGCAGTGGTTCGGGACATATGTACCAAGAGACCCAGTACTTC. The V call is TRBV2, the J call TRBJ2-5, with D possibly TRBD1 on 6 matching bases. V was shortened by 4 bases and J by 0 bases, with 15 bases between the two germline ends. Germline lookup yields CDR1 SNHLY and CDR2 FYNNEI. The CDR3 totals 16 residues.

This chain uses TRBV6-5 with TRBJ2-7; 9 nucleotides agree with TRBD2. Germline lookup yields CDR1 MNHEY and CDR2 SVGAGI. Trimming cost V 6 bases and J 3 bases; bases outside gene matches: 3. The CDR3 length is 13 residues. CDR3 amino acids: CASRVSGGYEQYF. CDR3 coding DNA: TGTGCCAGCAGGGTTAGCGGGGGCTACGAGCAGTACTTC.

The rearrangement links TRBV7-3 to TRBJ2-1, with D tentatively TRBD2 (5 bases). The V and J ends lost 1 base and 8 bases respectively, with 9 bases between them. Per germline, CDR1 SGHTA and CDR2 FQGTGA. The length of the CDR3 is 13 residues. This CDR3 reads CASSLKWGDEQFF. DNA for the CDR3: TGTGCCAGCAGCTTAAAGTGGGGAGATGAGCAGTTCTTC.

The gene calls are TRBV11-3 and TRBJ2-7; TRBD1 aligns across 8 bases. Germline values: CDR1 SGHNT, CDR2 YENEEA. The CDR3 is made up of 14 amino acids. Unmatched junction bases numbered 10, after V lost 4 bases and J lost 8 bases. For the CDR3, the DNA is TGTGCCAGCAGCTCGGACAGGGCACTACGGCAGCAGTACTTC. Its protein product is CASSSDRALRQQYF.

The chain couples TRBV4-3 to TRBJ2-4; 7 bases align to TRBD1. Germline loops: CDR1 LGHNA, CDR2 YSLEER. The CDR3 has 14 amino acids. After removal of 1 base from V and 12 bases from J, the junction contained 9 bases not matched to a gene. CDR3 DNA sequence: TGCGCCAGCAGCCAAGGGACAGGAATGGTTGCTCAGTACTTC. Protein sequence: CASSQGTGMVAQYF.

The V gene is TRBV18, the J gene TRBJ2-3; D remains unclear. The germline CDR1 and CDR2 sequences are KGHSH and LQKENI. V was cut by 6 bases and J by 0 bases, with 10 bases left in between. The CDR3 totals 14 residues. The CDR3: CASSPQYSTDTQYF. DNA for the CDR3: TGTGCCAGCTCTCCTCAATATAGCACAGATACGCAGTATTTT.

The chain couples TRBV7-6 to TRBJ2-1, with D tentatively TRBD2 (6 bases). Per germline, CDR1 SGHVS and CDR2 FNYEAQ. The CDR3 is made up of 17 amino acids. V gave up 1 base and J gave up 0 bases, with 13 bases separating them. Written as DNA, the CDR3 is TGTGCCAGCAGCTTAGTATTGGAGGGGAGCTCCTACAATGAGCAGTTCTTC. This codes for CASSLVLEGSSYNEQFF.

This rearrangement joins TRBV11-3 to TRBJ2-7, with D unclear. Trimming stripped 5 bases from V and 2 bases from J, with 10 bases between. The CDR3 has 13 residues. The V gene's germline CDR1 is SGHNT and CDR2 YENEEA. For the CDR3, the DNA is TGTGCCAGCAGCAACATAGCCCCCTACGAGCAGTACTTC. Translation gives CASSNIAPYEQYF.